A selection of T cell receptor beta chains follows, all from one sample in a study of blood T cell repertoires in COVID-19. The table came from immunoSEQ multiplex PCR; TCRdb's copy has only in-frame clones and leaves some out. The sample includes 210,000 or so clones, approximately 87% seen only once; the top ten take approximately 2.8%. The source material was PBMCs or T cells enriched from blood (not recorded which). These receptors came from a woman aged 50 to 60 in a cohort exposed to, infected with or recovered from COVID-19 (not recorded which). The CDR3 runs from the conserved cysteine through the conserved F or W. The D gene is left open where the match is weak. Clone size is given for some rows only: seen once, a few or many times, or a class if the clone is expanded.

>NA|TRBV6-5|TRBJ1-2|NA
CASTLDSNYGYTF
TGTGCCAGCACCCTGGACAGCAACTATGGCTACACCTTC
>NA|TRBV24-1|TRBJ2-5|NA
CATSDPSDRLRMETQYF
TGTGCCACCAGTGATCCTTCAGACAGGCTGAGAATGGAGACCCAGTACTTC
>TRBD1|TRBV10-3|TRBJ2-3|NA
CAISSGTGHTDTQYF
TGTGCCATCAGTTCCGGGACAGGACACACAGATACGCAGTATTTT
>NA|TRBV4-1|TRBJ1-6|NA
CASSQWKAGGDNSPLHF
TGCGCCAGCAGCCAATGGAAGGCGGGGGGGGATAATTCACCCCTCCACTTT
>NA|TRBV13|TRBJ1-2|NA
CASSPLPEATDGYTF
TGTGCCAGCAGCCCACTCCCCGAGGCGACGGATGGCTACACCTTC
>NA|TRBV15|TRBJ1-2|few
CATSSLSEGYTF
TGTGCCACCAGCAGCCTAAGCGAGGGCTACACCTTC
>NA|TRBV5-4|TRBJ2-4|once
CASSLGGGGKNIQYF
TGTGCCAGCAGCTTAGGCGGGGGCGGGAAAAACATTCAGTACTTC
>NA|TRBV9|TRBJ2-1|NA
CASSVGLAYNEQFF
TGTGCCAGCAGCGTAGGGCTAGCTTACAATGAGCAGTTCTTC
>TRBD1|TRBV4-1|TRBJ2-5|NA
CASSQVPGDRGLETQYF
TGCGCCAGCAGCCAAGTGCCGGGTGACAGGGGGCTAGAGACCCAGTACTTC
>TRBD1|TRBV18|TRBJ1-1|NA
CASSPDRGWRNTEAFF
TGTGCCAGCTCACCCGACAGGGGATGGAGGAACACTGAAGCTTTCTTT
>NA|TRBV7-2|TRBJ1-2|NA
CASSRQLDYGYTF
TGTGCCAGCAGCCGACAGCTTGACTATGGCTACACCTTC
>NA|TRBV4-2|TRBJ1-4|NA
CASSQDLGPTNEKLFF
TGTGCCAGCAGCCAAGATCTGGGGCCAACTAATGAAAAACTGTTTTTT
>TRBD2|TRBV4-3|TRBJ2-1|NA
CASSQRGNEQFF
TGCGCCAGCAGCCAGCGGGGGAATGAGCAGTTCTTC
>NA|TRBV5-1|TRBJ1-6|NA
CASSLAGVSPLHF
TGCGCCAGCAGCTTGGCCGGGGTTTCACCCCTCCACTTT
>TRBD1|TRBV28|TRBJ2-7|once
CASSLSTGGSYEQYF
TGTGCCAGCAGTTTAAGCACAGGGGGCAGTTACGAGCAGTACTTC
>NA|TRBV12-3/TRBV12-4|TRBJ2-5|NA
CASSRGAQETQYF
TGTGCCAGCAGCCGGGGGGCACAAGAGACCCAGTACTTC
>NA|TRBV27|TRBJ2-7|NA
CASSFAQGRYEQYF
TGTGCCAGCAGTTTCGCACAGGGACGCTACGAGCAGTACTTC
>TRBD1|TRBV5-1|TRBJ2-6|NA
CASSLGQGGSGANVLTF
TGCGCCAGCAGCTTGGGACAGGGGGGTTCTGGGGCCAACGTCCTGACTTTC
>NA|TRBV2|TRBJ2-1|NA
CASKLGGDNEQFF
TGTGCCAGCAAATTAGGAGGGGACAATGAGCAGTTCTTC
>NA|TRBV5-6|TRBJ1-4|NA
CASSWRAGVTEKLFF
TGTGCCAGCAGCTGGCGCGCAGGGGTAACTGAAAAACTGTTTTTT
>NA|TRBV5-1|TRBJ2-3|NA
CASSLEVSTTDTQYF
TGCGCCAGCAGCTTGGAAGTATCTACCACAGATACGCAGTATTTT
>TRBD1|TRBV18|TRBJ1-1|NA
CASSTTGGTEAFF
TGTGCCAGCTCAACTACAGGGGGAACTGAAGCTTTCTTT
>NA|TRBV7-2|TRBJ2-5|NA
CASSLGQQETQYF
TGTGCCAGCAGCCTTGGACAGCAAGAGACCCAGTACTTC